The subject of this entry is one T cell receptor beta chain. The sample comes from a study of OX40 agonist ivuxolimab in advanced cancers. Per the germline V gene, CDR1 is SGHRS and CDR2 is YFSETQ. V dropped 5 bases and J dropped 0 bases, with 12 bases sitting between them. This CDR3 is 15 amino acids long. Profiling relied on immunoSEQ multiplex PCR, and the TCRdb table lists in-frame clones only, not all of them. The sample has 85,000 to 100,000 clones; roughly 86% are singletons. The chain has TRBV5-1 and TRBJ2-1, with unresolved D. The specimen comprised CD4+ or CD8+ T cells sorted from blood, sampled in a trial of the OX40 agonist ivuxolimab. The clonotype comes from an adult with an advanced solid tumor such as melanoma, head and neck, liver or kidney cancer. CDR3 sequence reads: CASSSTLNSYNEQFF. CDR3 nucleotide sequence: TGCGCCAGCAGTTCGACTCTTAACTCCTACAATGAGCAGTTCTTC.